These T cell receptor beta chains were read from a single sample in a study of response to subunit inactivated influenza vaccine. TCRdb re-analysed the RT-PCR reads in MiXCR, keeping a single row per CDR3 protein. The repertoire holds roughly 760,000 distinct CDR3 sequences, with around 20% as singletons. Sequenced here: PBMCs from blood, sampled 5 to 6 days after vaccination. The receptors come from a man aged 45-65 years who received an inactivated influenza vaccine. The CDR3 runs from the conserved cysteine through the conserved F or W. The order of the fields is D gene, V gene, J gene, clone size, CDR3 protein, CDR3 DNA. D genes are given only for firm matches. Size values are once, few and many counts, or a class for expanded clones, and some rows have none.

.	TRBV4-3	TRBJ2-7	few	CASSQDYRAQGREQYF	TGCGCCAGCAGCCAAGACTACCGGGCACAGGGACGCGAGCAGTACTTC
.	TRBV20-1	TRBJ1-5	many	CSAIKKDRFSNQPQHF	TGCAGTGCTATAAAAAAAGACAGGTTTAGCAATCAGCCCCAGCATTTT
TRBD1	TRBV7-9	TRBJ2-1	.	CASRQDPGQGAGNEQFF	TGTGCCAGCAGACAAGACCCTGGACAGGGGGCTGGGAATGAGCAGTTCTTC
.	TRBV29-1	TRBJ1-1	few	CSVEAPALNTEAFF	TGCAGCGTTGAAGCCCCGGCCTTGAACACTGAAGCTTTCTTT
TRBD1	TRBV12-3/TRBV12-4	TRBJ2-2	.	CASNRQGPGELFF	TGTGCCAGCAATCGACAGGGGCCCGGGGAGCTGTTTTTT
.	TRBV5-1	TRBJ2-2	many	CASSFGGSNTGELFF	TGCGCCAGCAGCTTCGGAGGCTCGAACACCGGGGAGCTGTTTTTT
.	TRBV12-3/TRBV12-4	TRBJ1-1	.	CASSLSLGGKNTEAFF	TGTGCCAGCAGTTTATCTCTGGGCGGTAAGAACACTGAAGCTTTCTTT
TRBD1	TRBV20-1	TRBJ2-7	.	CSARDSDRGVYEQYF	TGCAGTGCTAGAGATTCGGACAGGGGGGTCTACGAGCAGTACTTC
TRBD1	TRBV19	TRBJ2-1	many	CASSIAGTGSGNEQFF	TGTGCCAGTAGCATCGCCGGGACAGGGTCTGGCAATGAGCAGTTCTTC
TRBD2	TRBV7-2	TRBJ2-5	.	CASSFGTSGRGTQYF	TGTGCCAGCAGCTTCGGGACTAGCGGGAGAGGGACCCAGTACTTC
TRBD1	TRBV6-2/TRBV6-3	TRBJ2-1	.	CASSRTGFRYNEQFF	TGTGCCAGCAGTCGGACAGGGTTTCGCTACAATGAGCAGTTCTTC
.	TRBV7-7	TRBJ2-1	few	CASSSAGAYNEQFF	TGTGCTAGCAGCTCAGCCGGGGCCTACAATGAGCAGTTCTTC
.	TRBV29-1	TRBJ2-3	few	CSVELGGDLTDTQYF	TGCAGCGTTGAATTGGGGGGCGACCTCACAGATACGCAGTATTTT
.	TRBV6-2/TRBV6-3	TRBJ2-2	.	CASSHRALGTGELFF	TGTGCCAGCAGTCACAGGGCTCTGGGGACCGGGGAGCTGTTTTTT
.	TRBV7-9	TRBJ1-6	few	CASSLVPNSPLHF	TGTGCCAGCAGCTTAGTTCCCAATTCACCCCTCCACTTT
.	TRBV6-1	TRBJ2-3	many	CASRRAGTDTQYF	TGTGCCAGCAGAAGGGCAGGGACAGATACGCAGTATTTT
.	TRBV18	TRBJ2-7	.	CASSPGTLPRQYF	TGTGCCAGCTCACCAGGGACCCTCCCACGGCAGTACTTC
TRBD1	TRBV28	TRBJ2-1	.	CASSGAETGSDNEQFF	TGTGCCAGCAGTGGGGCGGAGACAGGGAGTGACAATGAGCAGTTCTTC
TRBD1	TRBV5-1	TRBJ2-7	few	CASSAGPGQVNEQYF	TGCGCCAGCAGCGCTGGACCGGGACAGGTTAACGAGCAGTACTTC
.	TRBV6-5	TRBJ2-7	many	CASSYRREQYF	TGTGCCAGCAGTTATAGACGCGAGCAGTACTTC
.	TRBV7-9	TRBJ2-7	.	CASSADSLAYEQYF	TGTGCCAGCAGCGCGGACAGTCTGGCCTACGAGCAGTACTTC
.	TRBV29-1	TRBJ2-6	.	CSARGSGANVLTF	TGCAGCGCTAGGGGCTCTGGGGCCAACGTCCTGACTTTC
.	TRBV6-1	TRBJ1-1	.	CASSVRQNTEAFF	TGTGCCAGCAGTGTGAGGCAGAACACTGAAGCTTTCTTT
TRBD1	TRBV7-9	TRBJ1-1	.	CASSSSGGGFTEAFF	TGTGCCAGCAGCTCTTCAGGGGGCGGTTTCACTGAAGCTTTCTTT
TRBD2	TRBV24-1	TRBJ2-1	.	CATDRGSSYNEQFF	TGTGCCACCGACCGCGGGAGTTCCTACAATGAGCAGTTCTTC
.	TRBV30	TRBJ2-1	.	CAWSAAGSYNEQFF	TGTGCCTGGAGTGCCGCGGGCTCCTACAATGAGCAGTTCTTC
.	TRBV5-5	TRBJ2-7	few	CASSLGVGVSSYEQYF	TGTGCCAGCAGCTTGGGGGTGGGAGTCTCAAGTTACGAGCAGTACTTC
TRBD1	TRBV5-6	TRBJ2-7	.	CASSLAWQGAEQYF	TGTGCCAGCAGCTTGGCCTGGCAGGGGGCCGAGCAGTACTTC
.	TRBV12-3/TRBV12-4	TRBJ2-5	few	CASSLGSLSQETQYF	TGTGCCAGCAGTTTGGGTAGCTTGTCCCAAGAGACCCAGTACTTC
.	TRBV2	TRBJ2-4	.	CASSGNWDGKTKNIQYF	TGTGCCAGCAGTGGTAATTGGGACGGGAAAACTAAAAACATTCAGTACTTC
.	TRBV3-1	TRBJ1-1	few	CASSVIGNTEAFF	TGTGCCAGCAGCGTCATAGGGAACACTGAAGCTTTCTTT
.	TRBV5-6	TRBJ2-1	few	CASRSWGAGPSYNEQFF	TGTGCCAGCAGATCGTGGGGAGCGGGTCCCTCCTACAATGAGCAGTTCTTC
TRBD1	TRBV12-3/TRBV12-4	TRBJ2-5	.	CASSYRGYWSETQYF	TGTGCCAGCAGTTACAGGGGTTATTGGTCCGAGACCCAGTACTTC
TRBD2	TRBV20-1	TRBJ2-7	.	CSAPNQRGPYEQYF	TGCAGTGCCCCGAACCAGCGGGGACCCTACGAGCAGTACTTC
TRBD1	TRBV6-2/TRBV6-3	TRBJ2-1	.	CASTDRGNNEQFF	TGTGCCAGCACAGACAGGGGAAACAATGAGCAGTTCTTC
TRBD2	TRBV20-1	TRBJ2-2	.	CSARSRTSGLANTGELFF	TGCAGTGCTAGGTCTAGGACTAGCGGCCTAGCGAACACCGGGGAGCTGTTTTTT
.	TRBV4-3	TRBJ2-1	many	CASSQGRGQQFF	TGCGCCAGCAGCCAAGGACGGGGCCAGCAGTTCTTC
.	TRBV7-9	TRBJ2-3	few	CASSLERALGTDTQYF	TGTGCCAGCAGCTTAGAGAGGGCCCTCGGCACAGATACGCAGTATTTT
.	TRBV10-3	TRBJ2-5	few	CAISGARETQYF	TGTGCCATCAGTGGGGCAAGAGAGACCCAGTACTTC
.	TRBV6-5	TRBJ1-2	few	CASSYLAHYGYTF	TGTGCCAGCAGTTATTTAGCCCACTATGGCTACACCTTC
TRBD2	TRBV20-1	TRBJ2-1	few	CSATPSGGVNEQFF	TGCAGTGCCACCCCCAGCGGGGGTGTCAATGAGCAGTTCTTC
TRBD2	TRBV11-1	TRBJ2-1	.	CASSLGGTSGGSSNEQFF	TGTGCCAGCAGCTTAGGGGGGACTAGCGGGGGGTCCTCCAATGAGCAGTTCTTC
.	TRBV12-3/TRBV12-4	TRBJ2-1	.	CASSFWQNNEQFF	TGTGCCAGCAGTTTTTGGCAGAACAATGAGCAGTTCTTC
TRBD2	TRBV20-1	TRBJ2-7	few	CSARSRRREALYEQYF	TGCAGTGCTAGAAGCCGCCGGCGGGAGGCCCTCTACGAGCAGTACTTC
.	TRBV4-2	TRBJ2-1	.	CASSQETIGRMHNEQFF	TGTGCCAGCAGCCAAGAGACGATCGGCCGGATGCACAATGAGCAGTTCTTC
TRBD1	TRBV20-1	TRBJ2-3	.	CSATTGSGTDTQYF	TGCAGTGCTACGACAGGGTCCGGCACAGATACGCAGTATTTT
.	TRBV28	TRBJ2-3	few	CASSLSHGWGYTDTQYF	TGTGCCAGCAGTTTATCCCATGGTTGGGGGTACACAGATACGCAGTATTTT
TRBD1	TRBV20-1	TRBJ2-7	once	CSSGQEVWGLEQYF	TGCAGTTCGGGACAGGAGGTCTGGGGACTCGAGCAGTACTTC
.	TRBV9	TRBJ1-2	.	CASSVAKGYTF	TGTGCCAGCAGCGTAGCTAAGGGCTACACCTTC
TRBD2	TRBV20-1	TRBJ2-1	few	CSASPGLGRNEQFF	TGCAGTGCTTCCCCGGGACTAGGGCGCAATGAGCAGTTCTTC
.	TRBV28	TRBJ1-1	many	CASSLMGVREAFF	TGTGCCAGCAGTTTAATGGGGGTCAGGGAAGCTTTCTTT
TRBD2	TRBV10-3	TRBJ2-2	.	CAISEPLAGGRVGELFF	TGTGCCATCAGTGAGCCACTAGCGGGAGGTCGGGTCGGGGAGCTGTTTTTT
.	TRBV10-3	TRBJ2-3	.	CAISESRLEGDTQYF	TGTGCCATCAGTGAGTCCCGCCTTGAGGGGGATACGCAGTATTTT
TRBD1	TRBV5-1	TRBJ2-7	few	CASSYGTGGFGEQYF	TGCGCCAGCAGCTACGGGACAGGGGGCTTTGGGGAGCAGTACTTC